This T cell receptor beta chain originates from a study of CXCR3-negative and CXCR3-positive naive CD8 T cells. TRB cDNA libraries were made by UMI-labeled 5' RACE. From the 5' RACE reads, TCRdb lists one entry per CDR3 protein and no DNA. The ten most abundant clones cover 0.29% of a sample with about 130,000 distinct CDR3 sequences. From germline, CDR1 is SGDLS and CDR2 YYNGEE. The CDR3 sequence is 15 residues long. The sequence was obtained from a human donor in good health. Some clones in this sample may be carry-over from other donors' samples. Input material: naive CXCR3- CD8+ T cells from blood. Subset noted: CD45RO-CCR7+CD27+CD95- naive CD8+ T cells lacking CXCR3 (TNR3-). The rearrangement joins TRBV9 to TRBJ2-2; TCRdb outputs TRBD1, but without DNA this stays unchecked. CDR3 protein: CASSLGRGFGGELFF.